This T cell receptor beta chain came from a study of OX40 agonist ivuxolimab in advanced cancers. Turning to this clone: Its antigen is unknown.

The V gene lost 5 bases and the J gene lost 0 bases, with 7 bases spanning the gap. Germline V CDR1 and CDR2: LNHDA, SQIVND (reference sequence). CDR3 length: 13 residues. Findings and caveats of the study: Dose levels from 0.1 to 3.0 mg/kg saw CD4+ and CD8+ blood T cells expand clonally by week 6. More expanded clones were found, on average, in CD8+ than in CD4+ T cells.

Profiling relied on immunoSEQ multiplex PCR, and the TCRdb table lists in-frame clones only, not all of them. The repertoire holds 30,000 to 40,000 clones, roughly 90% seen once, with around 19% in the top ten. The clonotype comes from an adult with an advanced solid tumor such as melanoma, head and neck, liver or kidney cancer. The sequencing here drew on CD4+ or CD8+ T cells sorted from blood, taken in a trial of the OX40 agonist ivuxolimab. The chain carries TRBV19 and TRBJ1-2; D is uncertain. The CDR3, as DNA: TGTGCCAGTAGTTTCCAGACTAACTATGGCTACACCTTC. It specifies CASSFQTNYGYTF.